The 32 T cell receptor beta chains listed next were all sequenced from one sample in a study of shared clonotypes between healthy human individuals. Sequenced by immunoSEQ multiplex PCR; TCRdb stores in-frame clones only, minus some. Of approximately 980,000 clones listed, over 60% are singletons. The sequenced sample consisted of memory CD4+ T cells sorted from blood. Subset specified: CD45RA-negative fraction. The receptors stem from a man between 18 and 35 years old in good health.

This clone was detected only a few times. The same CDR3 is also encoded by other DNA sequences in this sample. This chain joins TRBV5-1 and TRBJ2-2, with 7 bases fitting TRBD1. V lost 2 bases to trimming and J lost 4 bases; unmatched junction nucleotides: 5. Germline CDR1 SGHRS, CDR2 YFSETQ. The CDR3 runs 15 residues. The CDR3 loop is CASSLTGESTGELFF. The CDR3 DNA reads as TGCGCCAGCAGCTTAACAGGGGAAAGCACCGGGGAGCTGTTTTTT.

The CDR3 sequence is CASSFQKQGGLAKNIQYF. The CDR3 DNA reads as TGTGCCAGCAGTTTCCAGAAGCAGGGGGGCCTTGCCAAAAACATTCAGTACTTC. The chain links TRBV28 to TRBJ2-4; possible D gene TRBD1, 7 bases. V was trimmed by 3 bases and J by 1 base, leaving 19 bases between them. This CDR3 spans 18 amino acids. CDR1 is MDHEN and CDR2 is SYDVKM in the germline V gene.

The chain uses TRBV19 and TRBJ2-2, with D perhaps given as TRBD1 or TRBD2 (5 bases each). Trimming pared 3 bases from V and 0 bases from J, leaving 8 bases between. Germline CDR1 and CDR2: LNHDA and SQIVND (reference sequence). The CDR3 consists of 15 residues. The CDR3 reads CASSIEGTNTGELFF. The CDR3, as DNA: TGTGCCAGTAGTATTGAGGGGACGAACACCGGGGAGCTGTTTTTT.

Written as DNA, the CDR3 is TGCGCCAGCAGCTTGACGGGGGCCACAGGGGGGACCCAGTACTTC. This encodes CASSLTGATGGTQYF. The genes are TRBV5-1 and TRBJ2-5, with 8 nucleotides matching TRBD1. Germline assignment: CDR1 SGHRS and CDR2 YFSETQ. The V segment lost 1 base and the J segment 7 bases; nucleotides outside the gene matches: 9. There are 15 residues in the CDR3.

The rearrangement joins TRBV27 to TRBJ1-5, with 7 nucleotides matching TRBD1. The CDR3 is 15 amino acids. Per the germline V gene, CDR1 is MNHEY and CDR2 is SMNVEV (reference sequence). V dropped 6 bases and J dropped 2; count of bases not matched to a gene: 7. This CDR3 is CASRGGTEGNQPQHF. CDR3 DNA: TGTGCCAGCAGAGGGGGGACAGAAGGCAATCAGCCCCAGCATTTT.

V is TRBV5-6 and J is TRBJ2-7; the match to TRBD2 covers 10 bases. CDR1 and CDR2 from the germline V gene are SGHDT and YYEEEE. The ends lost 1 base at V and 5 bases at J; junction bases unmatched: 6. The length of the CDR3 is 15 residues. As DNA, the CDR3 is TGTGCCAGCAGCTTGCCTAGCGGGAGTTTCCACGAGCAGTACTTC. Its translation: CASSLPSGSFHEQYF.

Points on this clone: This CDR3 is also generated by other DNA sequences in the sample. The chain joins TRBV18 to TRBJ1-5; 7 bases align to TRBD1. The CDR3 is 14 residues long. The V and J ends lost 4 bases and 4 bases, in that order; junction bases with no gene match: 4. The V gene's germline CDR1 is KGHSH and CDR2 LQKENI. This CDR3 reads CASSRQGGNQPQHF. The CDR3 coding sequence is TGTGCCAGCTCACGCCAGGGGGGGAATCAGCCCCAGCATTTT.

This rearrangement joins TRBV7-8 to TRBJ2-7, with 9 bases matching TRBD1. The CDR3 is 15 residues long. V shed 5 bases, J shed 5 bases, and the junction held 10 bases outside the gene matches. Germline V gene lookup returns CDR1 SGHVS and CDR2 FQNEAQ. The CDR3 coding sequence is TGTGCCAGCAGCGTACTCGGGACAGGGAACCACGAGCAGTACTTC. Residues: CASSVLGTGNHEQYF. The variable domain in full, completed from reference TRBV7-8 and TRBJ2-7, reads GAGVSQSPRYKVAKRGQDVALRCDPISGHVSLFWYQQALGQGPEFLTYFQNEAQLDKSGLPSDRFFAERPEGSVSTLKIQRTQQEDSAVYLCASSVLGTGNHEQYFGPGTRLTVT.

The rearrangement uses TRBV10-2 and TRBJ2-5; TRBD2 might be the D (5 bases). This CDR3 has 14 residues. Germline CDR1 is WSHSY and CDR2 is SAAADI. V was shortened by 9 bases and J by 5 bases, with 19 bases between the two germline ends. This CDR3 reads CASSRASGAETQYF. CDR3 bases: TGCGCCAGTTCCCGAGCGAGCGGTGCGGAGACCCAGTACTTC.

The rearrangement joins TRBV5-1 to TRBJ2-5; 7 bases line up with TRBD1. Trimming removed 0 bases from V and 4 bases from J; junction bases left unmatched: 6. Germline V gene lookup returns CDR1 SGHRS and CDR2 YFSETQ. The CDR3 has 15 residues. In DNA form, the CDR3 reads TGCGCCAGCAGCTTGGAACAGGGGCGACGAGAGACCCAGTACTTC. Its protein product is CASSLEQGRRETQYF.

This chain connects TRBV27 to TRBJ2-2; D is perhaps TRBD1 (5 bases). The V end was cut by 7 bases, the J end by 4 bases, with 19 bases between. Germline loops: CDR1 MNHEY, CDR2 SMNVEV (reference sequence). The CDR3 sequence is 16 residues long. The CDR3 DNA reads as TGTGCCAGCAATCCGGGTATCGACAGACCCACCGGGGAGCTGTTTTTT. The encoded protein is CASNPGIDRPTGELFF.

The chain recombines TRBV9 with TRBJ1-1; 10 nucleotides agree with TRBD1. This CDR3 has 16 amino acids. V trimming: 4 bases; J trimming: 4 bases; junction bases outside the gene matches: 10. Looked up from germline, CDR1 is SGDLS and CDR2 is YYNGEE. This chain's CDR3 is CASSPQTGGVGTEAFF. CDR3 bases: TGTGCCAGCAGCCCCCAGACAGGGGGCGTCGGCACTGAAGCTTTCTTT.

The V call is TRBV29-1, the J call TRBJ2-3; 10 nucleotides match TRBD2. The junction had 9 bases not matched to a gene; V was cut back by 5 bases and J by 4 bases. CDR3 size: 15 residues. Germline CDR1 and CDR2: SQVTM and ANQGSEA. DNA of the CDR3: TGCAGCGTTCAATTAACTAGCGGGATAGCAGATACGCAGTATTTT. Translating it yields CSVQLTSGIADTQYF.

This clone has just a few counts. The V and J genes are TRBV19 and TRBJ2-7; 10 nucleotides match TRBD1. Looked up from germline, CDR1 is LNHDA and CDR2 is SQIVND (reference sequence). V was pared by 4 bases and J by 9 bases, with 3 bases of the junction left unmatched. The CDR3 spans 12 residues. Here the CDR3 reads CASSTGTGVQYF. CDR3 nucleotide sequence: TGTGCCAGTAGTACCGGGACAGGGGTGCAGTACTTC.

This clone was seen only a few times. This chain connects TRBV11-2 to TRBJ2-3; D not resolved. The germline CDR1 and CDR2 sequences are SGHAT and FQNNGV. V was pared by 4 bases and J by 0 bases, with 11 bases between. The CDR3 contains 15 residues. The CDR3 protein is CASSYTGYSTDTQYF. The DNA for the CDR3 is TGTGCCAGCAGCTACACGGGTTACAGCACAGATACGCAGTATTTT.

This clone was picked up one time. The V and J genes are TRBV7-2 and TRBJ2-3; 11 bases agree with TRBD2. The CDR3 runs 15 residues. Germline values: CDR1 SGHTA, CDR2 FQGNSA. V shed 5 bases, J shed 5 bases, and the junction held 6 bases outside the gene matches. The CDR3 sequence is CASSLSGRAIDTQYF. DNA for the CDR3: TGTGCCAGCAGCCTTAGCGGGAGGGCCATAGATACGCAGTATTTT. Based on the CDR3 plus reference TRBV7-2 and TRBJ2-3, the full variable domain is GAGVSQSPSNKVTEKGKDVELRCDPISGHTALYWYRQSLGQGLEFLIYFQGNSAPDKSGLPSDRFSAERTGGSVSTLTIQRTQQEDSAVYLCASSLSGRAIDTQYFGPGTRLTVL.

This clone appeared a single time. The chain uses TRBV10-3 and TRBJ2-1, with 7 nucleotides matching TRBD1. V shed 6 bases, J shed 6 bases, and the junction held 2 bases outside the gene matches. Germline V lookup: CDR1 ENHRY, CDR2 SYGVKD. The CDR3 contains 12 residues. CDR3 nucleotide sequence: TGTGCCATCAGGAACAGGGGCAATGAGCAGTTCTTC. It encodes CAIRNRGNEQFF.

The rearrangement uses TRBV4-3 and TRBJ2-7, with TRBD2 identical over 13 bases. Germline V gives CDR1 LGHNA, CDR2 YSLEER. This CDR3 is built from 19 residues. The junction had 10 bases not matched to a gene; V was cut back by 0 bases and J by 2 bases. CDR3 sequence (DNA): TGCGCCAGCAGCCAAGATGGGGGCCCCGGACTAGCGGGGGCCTACGAGCAGTACTTC. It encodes CASSQDGGPGLAGAYEQYF.

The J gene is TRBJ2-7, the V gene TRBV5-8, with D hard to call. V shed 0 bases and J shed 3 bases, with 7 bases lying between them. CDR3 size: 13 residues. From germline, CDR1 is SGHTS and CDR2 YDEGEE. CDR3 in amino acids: CASSLEGGYEQYF. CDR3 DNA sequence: TGTGCCAGCAGCTTGGAAGGTGGCTACGAGCAGTACTTC.

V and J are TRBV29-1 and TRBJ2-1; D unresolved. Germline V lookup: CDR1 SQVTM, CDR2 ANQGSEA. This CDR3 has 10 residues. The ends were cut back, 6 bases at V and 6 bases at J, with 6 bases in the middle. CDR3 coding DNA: TGCAGCGTCCGGAGCAATGAGCAGTTCTTC. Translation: CSVRSNEQFF.

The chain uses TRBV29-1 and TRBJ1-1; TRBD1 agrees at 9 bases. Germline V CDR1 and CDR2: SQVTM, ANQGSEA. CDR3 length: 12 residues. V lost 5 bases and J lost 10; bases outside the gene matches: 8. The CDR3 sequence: CSVSTGGRGAFF. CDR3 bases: TGCAGCGTTTCTACAGGGGGCCGAGGAGCTTTCTTT.

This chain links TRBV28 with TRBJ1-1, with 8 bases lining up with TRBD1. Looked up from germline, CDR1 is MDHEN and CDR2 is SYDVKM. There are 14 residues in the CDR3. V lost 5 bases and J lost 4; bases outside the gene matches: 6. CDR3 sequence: CASSIAQGGTEAFF. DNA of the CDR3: TGTGCCAGCAGTATAGCACAGGGGGGCACTGAAGCTTTCTTT.

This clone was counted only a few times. The CDR3 protein is CAISESPSGNNEQFF. DNA of the CDR3: TGTGCCATCAGTGAGTCACCGAGCGGAAACAATGAGCAGTTCTTC. J is TRBJ2-1 and V is TRBV10-3; perhaps TRBD2 as D (5 bases). The CDR3 is 15 residues long. Trimming left V 0 bases short and J 5 bases short, with 11 bases between. The germline gives CDR1 ENHRY, CDR2 SYGVKD.

The CDR3 DNA reads TGTGCCAGTGGGTTGAGACCGGGACAGACCATGAACACTGAAGCTTTCTTT. It codes for CASGLRPGQTMNTEAFF. The chain joins TRBV19 to TRBJ1-1; 7 nucleotides line up with TRBD1. Germline-derived CDR1 and CDR2 are LNHDA and SQIVND (reference sequence). V trimming: 8 bases; J trimming: 0 bases; junction bases outside the gene matches: 15. The CDR3 runs 17 residues.

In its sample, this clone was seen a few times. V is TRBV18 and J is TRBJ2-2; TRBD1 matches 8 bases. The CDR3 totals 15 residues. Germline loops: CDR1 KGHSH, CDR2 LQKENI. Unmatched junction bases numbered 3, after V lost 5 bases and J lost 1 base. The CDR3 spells CASSTDRVNTGELFF. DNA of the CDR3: TGTGCCAGCTCAACGGACAGGGTGAACACCGGGGAGCTGTTTTTT. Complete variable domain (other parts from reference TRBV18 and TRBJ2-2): NAGVMQNPRHLVRRRGQEARLRCSPMKGHSHVYWYRQLPEEGLKFMVYLQKENIIDESGMPKERFSAEFPKEGPSILRIQQVVRGDSAAYFCASSTDRVNTGELFFGEGSRLTVL.

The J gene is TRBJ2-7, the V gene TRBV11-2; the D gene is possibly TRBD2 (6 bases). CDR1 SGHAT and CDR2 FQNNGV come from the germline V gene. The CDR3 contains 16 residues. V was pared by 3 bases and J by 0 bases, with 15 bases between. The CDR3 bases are TGTGCCAGCAGCTTGAGGGCCGGGAGTTTCTCCTACGAGCAGTACTTC. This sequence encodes CASSLRAGSFSYEQYF.

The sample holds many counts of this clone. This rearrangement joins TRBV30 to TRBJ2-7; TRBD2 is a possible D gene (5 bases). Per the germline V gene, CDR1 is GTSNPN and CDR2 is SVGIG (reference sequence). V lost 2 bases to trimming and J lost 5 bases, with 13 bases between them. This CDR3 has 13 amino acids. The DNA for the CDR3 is TGTGCCTGGAGTCCCGCCGGGCGGGACGAGCAGTACTTC. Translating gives CAWSPAGRDEQYF.

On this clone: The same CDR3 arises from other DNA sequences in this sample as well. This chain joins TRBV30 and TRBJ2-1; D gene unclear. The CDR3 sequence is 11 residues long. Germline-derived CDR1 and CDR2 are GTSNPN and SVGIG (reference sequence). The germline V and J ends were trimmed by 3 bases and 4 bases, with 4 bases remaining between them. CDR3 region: CAWSGYNEQFF. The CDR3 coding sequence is TGTGCCTGGAGCGGTTACAATGAGCAGTTCTTC. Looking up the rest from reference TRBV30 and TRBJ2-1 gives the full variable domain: SQTIHQWPATLVQPVGSPLSLECTVEGTSNPNLYWYRQAAGRGLQLLFYSVGIGQISSEVPQNLSASRPQDRQFILSSKKLLLSDSGFYLCAWSGYNEQFFGPGTRLTVL.

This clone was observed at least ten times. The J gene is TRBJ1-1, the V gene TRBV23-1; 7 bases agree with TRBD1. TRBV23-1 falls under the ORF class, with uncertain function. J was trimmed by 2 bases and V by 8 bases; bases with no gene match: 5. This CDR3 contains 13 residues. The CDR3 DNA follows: TGCGCCAGCTCAGGACAGGTCAACACTGAAGCTTTCTTT. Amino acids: CASSGQVNTEAFF.

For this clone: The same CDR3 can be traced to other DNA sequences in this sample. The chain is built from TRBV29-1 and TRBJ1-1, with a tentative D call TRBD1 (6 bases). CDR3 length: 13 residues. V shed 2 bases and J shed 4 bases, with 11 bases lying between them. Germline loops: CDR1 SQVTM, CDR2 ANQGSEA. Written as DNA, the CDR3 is TGCAGCGTTGAACAGGGGAGGGGCACTGAAGCTTTCTTT. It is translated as CSVEQGRGTEAFF.

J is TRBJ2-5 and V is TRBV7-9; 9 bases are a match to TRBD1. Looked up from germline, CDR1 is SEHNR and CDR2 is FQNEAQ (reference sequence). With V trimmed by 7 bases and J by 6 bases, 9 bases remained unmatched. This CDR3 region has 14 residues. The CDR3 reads CASTDGQGLKTQYF. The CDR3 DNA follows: TGTGCCAGCACCGACGGACAGGGGTTGAAGACCCAGTACTTC.

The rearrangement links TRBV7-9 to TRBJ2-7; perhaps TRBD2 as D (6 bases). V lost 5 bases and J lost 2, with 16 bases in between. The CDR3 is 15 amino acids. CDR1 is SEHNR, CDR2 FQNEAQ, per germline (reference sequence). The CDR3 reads CASSRRDSFAYEQYF. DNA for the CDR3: TGTGCCAGCAGCCGCCGGGACTCGTTCGCCTACGAGCAGTACTTC.